This T cell receptor (beta chain) comes out of a study of T cell changes during pregnancy in multiple sclerosis (dated 2019 in TCRdb). Regarding the study in general: The study examined how the T cell repertoire changed over the course of pregnancy in women with multiple sclerosis.

Library creation used the immunoSEQ multiplex PCR assay. Sourced from immuneACCESS, this table was stored by TCRdb with only in-frame sequences that have V and J called. A share of the clones is absent; for the studies checked, an unresolved V gene accounts for under half, and the remainder has no known explanation. Here the sample has nearly 80,000 clones; around 90% occur a single time. The top ten clones comprise around 0.21% of the sample. Sequences SGHRS (CDR1) and YFSETQ (CDR2) are obtained from the germline V gene. Trimmed from V: 7 bases; trimmed from J: 8 bases; junction bases lacking a gene match: 13. The CDR3 contains 15 residues, cysteine and phenylalanine counted. Of all the DNA, just the CDR3 is kept, 45 bases in frame from base 1. With regard to this clone: Its antigen is unknown. The sample holds no much larger clone one base away, and base qualities are not on file.

The chain is encoded by TRBV5-1 joined to TRBJ2-1, with 9 middle bases fitting TRBD2. This TCR came from a female donor with multiple sclerosis, enrolled in a pregnancy study. Sequencing used CD4+ T cells from peripheral blood mononuclear cells, obtained before pregnancy. DNA sequence: TGCGCCAGCGGCTCGGGACTAGCTCTTCCGGATGAGCAGTTCTTC. Translated, this is CASGSGLALPDEQFF.